This note documents a single TCR beta chain sequence. Only in-frame clones appear in the TCRdb table, and some are missing; sequencing was by immunoSEQ multiplex PCR. The table shows about 100,000 clones, with roughly 86% occurring only once. This entry comes from a study of T cell responses to AZD1222 COVID-19 vaccine. The sequence was collected from an adult in good health. Specimen: peripheral blood, collected on day 0 of MenACWY control vaccination.

CDR3 DNA sequence: TGTGCCAGCTCACCAAGGGCAGGGGCCGTAGGAAATCAGCCCCAGCATTTT. Translating gives CASSPRAGAVGNQPQHF. The V and J genes are TRBV18 and TRBJ1-5, with a tentative D call TRBD1 (6 bases). CDR3 length: 17 amino acids. Between the trimmed V and J ends, which lost 2 bases and 4 bases, there was a span of 18 bases. Germline CDR1 KGHSH, CDR2 LQKENI.